These 18 T cell receptor beta chains were sequenced from one sample in a study of CD8 T cells in Susac syndrome. An input of about 0.45 to 1 ug of RNA was subjected to reverse transcription using random hexamers. TCRdb reprocessed the immunoSEQ multiplex PCR reads via MiXCR and lists one record per CDR3 protein. The sample lists more than 100,000 distinct CDR3 sequences; 96% were seen once. The sequencing input was CD4+ T cells from PBMCs. The source is a human donor with Susac syndrome.

The V gene is TRBV12-5, the J gene TRBJ1-2; perhaps TRBD1 as D (6 bases). Trimming pared 6 bases from V and 8 bases from J, leaving 10 bases between. There are 11 residues in the CDR3. Germline CDR1 is LGHNT and CDR2 is FRNRAP. CDR3 loop: CASGQGRGYTF. The CDR3 nucleotides are TGTGCTAGTGGGCAGGGGAGAGGCTACACCTTC.

This chain links TRBV29-1 with TRBJ2-1; TRBD2 agrees at 8 bases. The V segment lost 4 bases and the J segment 8 bases; nucleotides outside the gene matches: 10. Germline V gene data show CDR1 as SQVTM and CDR2 as ANQGSEA. The CDR3 spans 14 residues. The DNA for the CDR3 is TGCAGCGTTGTAGGGACTAGGGGTTTTTATGAGCAGTTCTTC. It translates to CSVVGTRGFYEQFF.

The chain recombines TRBV20-1 with TRBJ2-5, with 11 bases fitting TRBD2. The CDR3 runs to 16 residues. The germline gives CDR1 DFQATT, CDR2 SNEGSKA (reference sequence). V was pared by 6 bases and J by 5 bases, with 14 bases of the junction left unmatched. The CDR3 spells CSASPPLAGVLETQYF. CDR3 in DNA: TGCAGTGCCAGCCCCCCACTAGCGGGAGTCCTTGAGACCCAGTACTTC.

The chain uses TRBV20-1 and TRBJ2-1; D gene uncertain. Germline V CDR1 and CDR2: DFQATT, SNEGSKA (reference sequence). This CDR3 comprises 14 residues. V was trimmed by 0 bases and J by 0 bases, leaving 6 bases between them. CDR3 coding DNA: TGCAGTGCTAGAGATTCCTCCTCCTACAATGAGCAGTTCTTC. It specifies CSARDSSSYNEQFF.

This clonotype was observed a single time. The V call is TRBV27, the J call TRBJ1-1; 8 bases match TRBD1. Trimming cost V 7 bases and J 4 bases; bases outside gene matches: 5. Germline CDR1 reads MNHEY; CDR2 reads SMNVEV (reference sequence). The CDR3 spans 13 residues. CDR3 nucleotides: TGTGCCAGCAACAGGGGGAGAATCACTGAAGCTTTCTTT. Encoded protein: CASNRGRITEAFF.

The chain couples TRBV30 to TRBJ1-5; TRBD1 is a possible D gene (6 bases). The germline V and J ends were trimmed by 2 bases and 2 bases, with 13 bases remaining between them. CDR1 GTSNPN and CDR2 SVGIG come from the germline V gene (reference sequence). The CDR3 is 15 residues long. The CDR3 nucleotides are TGTGCCTGGAGTACCCCACAGGGACGCAATCAGCCCCAGCATTTT. It encodes CAWSTPQGRNQPQHF.

The chain joins TRBV4-2 to TRBJ2-1; 9 bases map to TRBD1. This CDR3 has 16 amino acids. After removal of 6 bases from V and 6 bases from J, the junction contained 12 bases not matched to a gene. The germline V gene has CDR1 LGHNA and CDR2 YNFKEQ. The CDR3, as DNA: TGTGCCAGCAGGCGACGCGGACAGGGGATTAGCAATGAGCAGTTCTTC. As protein: CASRRRGQGISNEQFF.

The V and J genes are TRBV2 and TRBJ2-2; D is uncertain. Germline CDR1 reads SNHLY; CDR2 reads FYNNEI. This CDR3 has 13 amino acids. Trimming removed 6 bases from V and 4 bases from J, with 9 bases in between. The CDR3 coding sequence is TGTGCCAGCAGCCCCGTGCCCACCGGGGAGCTGTTTTTT. It is translated as CASSPVPTGELFF.

The chain employs TRBV9 and TRBJ1-2; the D gene is possibly TRBD1 (5 bases). The length of the CDR3 is 13 residues. Germline assignment: CDR1 SGDLS and CDR2 YYNGEE. V lost 4 bases and J lost 3, with 10 bases in between. CDR3 nucleotides: TGTGCCAGCAGCCCTCAGGGTGACTATGGCTACACCTTC. Protein product: CASSPQGDYGYTF. The full variable domain, its missing parts supplied by reference TRBV9 and TRBJ1-2, is DSGVTQTPKHLITATGQRVTLRCSPRSGDLSVYWYQQSLDQGLQFLIQYYNGEERAKGNILERFSAQQFPDLHSELNLSSLELGDSALYFCASSPQGDYGYTFGSGTRLTVV.

The rearrangement uses TRBV4-1 and TRBJ2-2; no clear D gene. Germline CDR1 MGHRA, CDR2 YSYEKL. Trimming took off 1 base at V and 6 bases at J, with 15 bases between the two ends. The CDR3 contains 16 residues. This CDR3 is CASSQVNMGFAGELFF. Here the CDR3 DNA reads TGCGCCAGCAGCCAAGTGAACATGGGTTTCGCCGGGGAGCTGTTTTTT.

The chain is built from TRBV7-9 and TRBJ1-1; D not resolved. The CDR3 sequence is 12 residues long. Trimming took 4 bases from V and 1 from J, leaving 4 bases between them. Germline V gene sequence: CDR1 SEHNR, CDR2 FQNEAQ (reference sequence). CDR3 residues: CASSSKNTEAFF. CDR3 coding DNA: TGTGCCAGCAGCTCCAAGAACACTGAAGCTTTCTTT.

This rearrangement joins TRBV20-1 to TRBJ2-2, with D unresolved. CDR1 is DFQATT and CDR2 is SNEGSKA in the germline V gene (reference sequence). The CDR3 loop spans 12 amino acids. V was pared by 7 bases and J by 1 base, with 7 bases between. Here the CDR3 DNA reads TGCAGTGGGAAGTGGAACACCGGGGAGCTGTTTTTT. This gives the protein CSGKWNTGELFF.

The rearrangement links TRBV30 to TRBJ2-2; 12 bases are a match to TRBD2. The V and J ends lost 3 bases and 7 bases, in that order; junction bases with no gene match: 6. From germline, CDR1 is GTSNPN and CDR2 SVGIG (reference sequence). There are 15 residues in the CDR3. CDR3 DNA: TGTGCCTGGAGACCGGGACTAGCGGGTTACGGGGAGCTGTTTTTT. Its protein is CAWRPGLAGYGELFF.

The chain joins TRBV5-1 to TRBJ2-7; D could derive from TRBD1 or TRBD2 (5 bases each). The CDR3 consists of 14 residues. The V end was cut by 3 bases, the J end by 7 bases, with 17 bases between. Germline loops: CDR1 SGHRS, CDR2 YFSETQ. The CDR3 sequence: CASSSRDGSGEQYF. CDR3 in DNA: TGCGCCAGCAGCTCTAGGGACGGTTCAGGGGAGCAGTACTTC.

The rearrangement joins TRBV29-1 to TRBJ2-2; TRBD2 matches at 9 bases. The trim removed 8 bases at V and 4 bases at J, leaving 11 bases unmatched. The CDR3 length is 15 residues. Germline CDR1 reads SQVTM; CDR2 reads ANQGSEA. Here the CDR3 reads CSCGGVSGATGELFF. The CDR3 nucleotides are TGCAGCTGCGGGGGGGTCTCCGGCGCCACCGGGGAGCTGTTTTTT.

The gene calls are TRBV24-1 and TRBJ2-7; unclear D gene. This CDR3 region has 11 residues. The V end was cut by 9 bases, the J end by 6 bases, with 11 bases between. CDR1 is KGHDR, CDR2 SFDVKD, per germline. The CDR3 loop is CATSFLGEQYF. DNA of the CDR3: TGTGCCACCTCATTCTTAGGCGAGCAGTACTTC.

The table lists this clonotype with a count of one. The rearrangement links TRBV7-6 to TRBJ1-2, with a possible D match to TRBD1 (6 bases). This CDR3 has 15 residues. V lost 5 bases, J lost 6 bases, and 19 bases lay in between. The V gene's germline CDR1 is SGHVS and CDR2 FNYEAQ. The CDR3 spells CASSRYRGGVDGYTF. For the CDR3, the DNA is TGTGCCAGCAGCCGATATCGTGGGGGCGTCGATGGCTACACCTTC.

In the case of this clonotype: At one boundary the junction diverges from the germline segment, which might be a read error. J is TRBJ2-5 and V is TRBV7-7; a weak D match, TRBD2 (5 bases). CDR3 length: 15 residues. Germline CDR1 reads SSHAT; CDR2 reads FNYEAQ (reference sequence). The CDR3 DNA is TGTGCTAGCAGCTTAGTCGGTCATGCGGGAGAGACCCAGTACTTC. This translates into CASSLVGHAGETQYF.